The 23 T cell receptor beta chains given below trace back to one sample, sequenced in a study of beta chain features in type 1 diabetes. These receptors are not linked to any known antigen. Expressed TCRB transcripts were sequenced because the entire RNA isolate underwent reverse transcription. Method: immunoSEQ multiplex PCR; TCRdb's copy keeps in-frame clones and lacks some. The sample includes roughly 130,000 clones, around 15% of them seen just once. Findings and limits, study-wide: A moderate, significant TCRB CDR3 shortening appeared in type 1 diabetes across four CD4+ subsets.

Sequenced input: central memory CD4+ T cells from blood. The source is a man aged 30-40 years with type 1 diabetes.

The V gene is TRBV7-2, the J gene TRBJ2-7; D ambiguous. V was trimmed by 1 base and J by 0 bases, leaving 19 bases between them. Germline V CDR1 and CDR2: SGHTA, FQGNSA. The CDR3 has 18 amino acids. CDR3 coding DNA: TGTGCCAGCAGCTTAGAGGTTACCAGGAGCGTATCCTCCTACGAGCAGTACTTC. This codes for CASSLEVTRSVSSYEQYF.

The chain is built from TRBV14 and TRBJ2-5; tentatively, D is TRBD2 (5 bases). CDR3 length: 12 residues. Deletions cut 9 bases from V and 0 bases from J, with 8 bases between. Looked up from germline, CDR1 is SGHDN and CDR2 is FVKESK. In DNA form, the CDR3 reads TGTGCCAGTAGAGGGTACCAAGAGACCCAGTACTTC. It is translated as CASRGYQETQYF.

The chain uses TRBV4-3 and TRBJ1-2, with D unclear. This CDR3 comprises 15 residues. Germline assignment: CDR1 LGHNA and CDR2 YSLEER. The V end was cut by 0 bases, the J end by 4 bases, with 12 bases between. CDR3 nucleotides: TGCGCCAGCAGCCAAGATTATGATGAATTCTATGGCTACACCTTC. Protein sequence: CASSQDYDEFYGYTF.

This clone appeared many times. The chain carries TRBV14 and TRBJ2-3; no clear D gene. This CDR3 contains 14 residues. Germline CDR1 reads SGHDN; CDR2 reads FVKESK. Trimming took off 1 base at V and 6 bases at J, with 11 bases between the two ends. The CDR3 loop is CASSQGVPLDTQYF. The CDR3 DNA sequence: TGTGCCAGCAGCCAAGGAGTTCCTCTGGATACGCAGTATTTT.

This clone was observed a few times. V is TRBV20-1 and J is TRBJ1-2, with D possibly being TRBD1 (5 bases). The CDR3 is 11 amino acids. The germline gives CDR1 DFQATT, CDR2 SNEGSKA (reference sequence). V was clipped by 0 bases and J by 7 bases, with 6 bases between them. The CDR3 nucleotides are TGCAGTGCTAGAGATGGGGGTGGCTACACCTTC. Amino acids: CSARDGGGYTF.

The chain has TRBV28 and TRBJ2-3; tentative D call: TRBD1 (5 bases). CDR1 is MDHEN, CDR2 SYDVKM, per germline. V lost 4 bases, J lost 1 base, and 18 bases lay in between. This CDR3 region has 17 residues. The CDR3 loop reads CASSSQISGFGTDTQYF. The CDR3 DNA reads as TGTGCCAGCAGTTCCCAAATCTCAGGGTTCGGCACAGATACGCAGTATTTT.

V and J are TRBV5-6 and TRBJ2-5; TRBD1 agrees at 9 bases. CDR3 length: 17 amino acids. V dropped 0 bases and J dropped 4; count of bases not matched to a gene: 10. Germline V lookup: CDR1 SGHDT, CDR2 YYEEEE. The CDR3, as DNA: TGTGCCAGCAGCTTGGAACAGGGGGCGAGGAGGATAGAGACCCAGTACTTC. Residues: CASSLEQGARRIETQYF.

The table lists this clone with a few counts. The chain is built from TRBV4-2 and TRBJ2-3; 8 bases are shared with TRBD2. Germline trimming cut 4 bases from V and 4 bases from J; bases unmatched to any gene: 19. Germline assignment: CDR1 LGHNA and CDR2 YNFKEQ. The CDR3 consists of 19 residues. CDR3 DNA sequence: TGTGCCAGCAGCCCTATGCCTCGCGGGGGGACCGGGTATCCAGATACGCAGTATTTT. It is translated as CASSPMPRGGTGYPDTQYF.

The CDR3 sequence: CASSYSNLGRAGYTF. CDR3 bases: TGTGCCAGCAGTTACTCGAATTTGGGACGTGCAGGCTACACCTTC. The rearrangement uses TRBV6-5 and TRBJ1-2; perhaps TRBD1 as D (5 bases). CDR1 and CDR2 (germline): MNHEY, SVGAGI. Trimming cost V 0 bases and J 8 bases, with 16 bases left between them. The CDR3 has 15 amino acids.

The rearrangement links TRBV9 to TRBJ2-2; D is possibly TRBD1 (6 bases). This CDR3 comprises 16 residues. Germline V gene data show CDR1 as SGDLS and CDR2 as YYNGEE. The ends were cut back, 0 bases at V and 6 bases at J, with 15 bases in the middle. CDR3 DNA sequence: TGTGCCAGCAGCGTAGAAAGTTCCAGGGGTGCCGGGGAGCTGTTTTTT. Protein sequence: CASSVESSRGAGELFF.

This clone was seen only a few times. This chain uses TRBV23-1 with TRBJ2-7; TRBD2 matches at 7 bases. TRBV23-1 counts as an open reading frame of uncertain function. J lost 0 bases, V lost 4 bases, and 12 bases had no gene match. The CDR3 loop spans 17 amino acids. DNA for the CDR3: TGCGCCAGCAGTCCTTGGCGAGCGGGGTCTAACTCCTACGAGCAGTACTTC. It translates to CASSPWRAGSNSYEQYF.

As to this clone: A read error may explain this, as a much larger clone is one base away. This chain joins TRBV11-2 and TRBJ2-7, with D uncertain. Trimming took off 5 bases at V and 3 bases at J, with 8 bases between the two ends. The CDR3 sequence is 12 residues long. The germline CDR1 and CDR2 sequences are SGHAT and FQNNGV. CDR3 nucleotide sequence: TGTGCCAGCAGCCCCGGTTACTACGAGCAGTACTTC. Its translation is CASSPGYYEQYF.

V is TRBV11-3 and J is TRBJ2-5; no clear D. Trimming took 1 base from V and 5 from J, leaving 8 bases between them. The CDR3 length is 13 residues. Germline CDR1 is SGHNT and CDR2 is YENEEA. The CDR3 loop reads CASSLGGYETQYF. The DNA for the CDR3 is TGTGCCAGCAGCTTAGGCGGATATGAGACCCAGTACTTC.

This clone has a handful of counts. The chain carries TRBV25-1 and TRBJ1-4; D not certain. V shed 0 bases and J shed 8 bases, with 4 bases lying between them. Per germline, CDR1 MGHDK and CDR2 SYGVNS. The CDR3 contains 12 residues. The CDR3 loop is CASSEYGEKLFF. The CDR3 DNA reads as TGTGCCAGCAGTGAATATGGGGAAAAACTGTTTTTT.

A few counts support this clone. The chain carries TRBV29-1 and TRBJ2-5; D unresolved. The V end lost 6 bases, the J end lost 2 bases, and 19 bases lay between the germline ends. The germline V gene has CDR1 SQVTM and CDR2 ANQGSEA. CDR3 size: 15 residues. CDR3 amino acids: CSVTSPRQRQETQYF. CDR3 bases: TGCAGCGTCACCTCCCCGAGACAACGACAAGAGACCCAGTACTTC. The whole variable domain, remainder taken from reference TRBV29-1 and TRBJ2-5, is SAVISQKPSRDICQRGTSLTIQCQVDSQVTMMFWYRQQPGQSLTLIATANQGSEATYESGFVIDKFPISRPNLTFSTLTVSNMSPEDSSIYLCSVTSPRQRQETQYFGPGTRLLVL.

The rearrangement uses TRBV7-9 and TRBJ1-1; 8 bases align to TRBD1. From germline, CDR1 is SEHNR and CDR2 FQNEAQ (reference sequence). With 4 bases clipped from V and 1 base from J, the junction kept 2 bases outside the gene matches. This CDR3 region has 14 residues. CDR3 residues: CASSSGQGNTEAFF. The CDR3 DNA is TGTGCCAGCAGCTCTGGACAGGGGAACACTGAAGCTTTCTTT.

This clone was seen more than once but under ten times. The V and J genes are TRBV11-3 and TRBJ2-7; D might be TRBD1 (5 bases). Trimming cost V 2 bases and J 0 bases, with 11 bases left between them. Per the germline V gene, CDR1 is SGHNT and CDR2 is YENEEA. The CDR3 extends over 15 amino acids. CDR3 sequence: CASSLQGWSSYEQYF. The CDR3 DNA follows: TGTGCCAGCAGCTTACAGGGATGGAGCTCCTACGAGCAGTACTTC.

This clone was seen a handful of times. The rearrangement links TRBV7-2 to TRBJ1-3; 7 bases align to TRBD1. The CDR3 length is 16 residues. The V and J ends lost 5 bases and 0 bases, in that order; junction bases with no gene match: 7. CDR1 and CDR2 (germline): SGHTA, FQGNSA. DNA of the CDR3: TGTGCCAGCAGCCAACGGGACAGACTCTCTGGAAACACCATATATTTT. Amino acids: CASSQRDRLSGNTIYF. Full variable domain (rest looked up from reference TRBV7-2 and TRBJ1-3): GAGVSQSPSNKVTEKGKDVELRCDPISGHTALYWYRQSLGQGLEFLIYFQGNSAPDKSGLPSDRFSAERTGGSVSTLTIQRTQQEDSAVYLCASSQRDRLSGNTIYFGEGSWLTVV.

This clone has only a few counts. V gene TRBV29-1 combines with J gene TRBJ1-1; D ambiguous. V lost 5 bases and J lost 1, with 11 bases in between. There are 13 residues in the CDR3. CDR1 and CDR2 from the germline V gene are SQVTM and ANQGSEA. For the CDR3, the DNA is TGCAGCGTTTTTGGGTTGGGGAACACTGAAGCTTTCTTT. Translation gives CSVFGLGNTEAFF.

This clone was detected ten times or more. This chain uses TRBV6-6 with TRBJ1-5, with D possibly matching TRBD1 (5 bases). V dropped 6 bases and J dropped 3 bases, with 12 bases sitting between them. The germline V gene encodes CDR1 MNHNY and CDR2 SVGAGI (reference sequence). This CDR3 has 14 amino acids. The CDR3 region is CASRRQLTNQPQHF. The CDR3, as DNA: TGTGCCAGCAGGAGACAGTTGACCAATCAGCCCCAGCATTTT.

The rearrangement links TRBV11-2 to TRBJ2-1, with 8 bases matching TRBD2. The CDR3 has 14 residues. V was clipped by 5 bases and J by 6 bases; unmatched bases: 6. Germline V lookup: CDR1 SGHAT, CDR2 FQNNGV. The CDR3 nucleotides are TGTGCCAGCAGCATGAGCGGGGGAATCAATGAGCAGTTCTTC. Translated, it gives CASSMSGGINEQFF.

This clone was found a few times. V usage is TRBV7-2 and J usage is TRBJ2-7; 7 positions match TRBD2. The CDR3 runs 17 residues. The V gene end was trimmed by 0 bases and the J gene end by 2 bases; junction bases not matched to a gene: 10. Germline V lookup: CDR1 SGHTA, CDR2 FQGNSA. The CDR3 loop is CASSLAGGASGAYEQYF. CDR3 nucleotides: TGTGCCAGCAGCTTAGCGGGAGGAGCTAGCGGTGCCTACGAGCAGTACTTC.

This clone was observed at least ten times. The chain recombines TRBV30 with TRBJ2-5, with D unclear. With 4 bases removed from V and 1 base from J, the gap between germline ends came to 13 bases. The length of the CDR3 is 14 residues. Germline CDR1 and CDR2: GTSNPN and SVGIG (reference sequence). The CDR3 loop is CAWTPKRGQETQYF. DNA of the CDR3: TGTGCCTGGACCCCAAAACGAGGCCAAGAGACCCAGTACTTC. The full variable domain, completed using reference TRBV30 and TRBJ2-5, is SQTIHQWPATLVQPVGSPLSLECTVEGTSNPNLYWYRQAAGRGLQLLFYSVGIGQISSEVPQNLSASRPQDRQFILSSKKLLLSDSGFYLCAWTPKRGQETQYFGPGTRLLVL.